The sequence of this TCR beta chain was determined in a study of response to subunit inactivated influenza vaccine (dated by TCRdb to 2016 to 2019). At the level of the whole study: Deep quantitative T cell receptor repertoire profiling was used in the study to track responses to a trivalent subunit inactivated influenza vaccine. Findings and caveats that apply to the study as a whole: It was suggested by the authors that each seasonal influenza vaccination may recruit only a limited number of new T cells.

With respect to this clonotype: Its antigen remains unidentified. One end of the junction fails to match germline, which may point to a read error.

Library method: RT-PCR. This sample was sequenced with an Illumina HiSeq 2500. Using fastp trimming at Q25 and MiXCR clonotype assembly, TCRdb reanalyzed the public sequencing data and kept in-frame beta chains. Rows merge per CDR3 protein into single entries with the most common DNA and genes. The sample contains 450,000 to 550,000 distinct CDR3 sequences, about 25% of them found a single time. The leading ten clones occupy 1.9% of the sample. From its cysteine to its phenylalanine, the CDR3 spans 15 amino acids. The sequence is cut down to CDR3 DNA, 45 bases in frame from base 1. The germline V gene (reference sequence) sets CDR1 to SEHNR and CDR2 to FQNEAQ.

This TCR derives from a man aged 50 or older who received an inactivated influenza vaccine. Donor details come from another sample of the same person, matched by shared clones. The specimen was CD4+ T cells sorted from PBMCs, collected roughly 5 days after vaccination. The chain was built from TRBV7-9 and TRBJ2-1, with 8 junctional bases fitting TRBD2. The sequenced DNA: TGTGCCAGCACCTTAGCGGGGACGGCTTACAATGAGCAGTTCTTC. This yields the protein CASTLAGTAYNEQFF.